The rows below give T cell receptor beta chains drawn from one sample of a study of T cell responses to AZD1222 COVID-19 vaccine. The protocol was immunoSEQ multiplex PCR, while the TCRdb copy is restricted to in-frame clones and leaves out a portion. Of roughly 80,000 clones in the sample, 90% to 95% were seen once. Sample: peripheral blood, taken on day 0 of MenACWY control vaccination. All receptors come from an adult in good health. Each CDR3 is given with its conserved first and last residue. A D gene is named only where the DNA matches it firmly. Clone size appears in some rows only: once, few, many, or a class for an expanded clone.

>TRBD2|.|TRBJ2-7|TRBV10-3
CAIRQGGRYEQYF
TGTGCCATCCGCCAGGGAGGGAGGTATGAGCAGTACTTC
>TRBD1|.|TRBJ1-6|TRBV5-6
CASGDKPWTGTYNSPLHF
TGTGCCAGCGGAGACAAACCTTGGACAGGGACCTATAATTCACCCCTCCACTTT
>.|.|TRBJ1-1|TRBV25-1
CASSEYWQNTEAFF
TGTGCCAGCAGTGAATATTGGCAGAACACTGAAGCTTTCTTT
>TRBD2|.|TRBJ2-1|TRBV28
CASFPRLAGFYNEQFF
TGTGCCAGCTTCCCCCGTTTAGCGGGATTCTACAATGAGCAGTTCTTC
>.|.|TRBJ2-1|TRBV4-1
CASSQEGRGLSDEQFF
TGCGCCAGCAGCCAAGAGGGGCGGGGGCTTTCCGATGAGCAGTTCTTC
>TRBD1|.|TRBJ2-3|TRBV5-6
CASSVFLGQGARDTQYF
TGTGCCAGCAGCGTTTTCCTCGGACAGGGGGCGCGAGATACGCAGTATTTT
>.|.|TRBJ2-7|TRBV27
CASSPLDQRRPYEQYF
TGTGCCAGCAGTCCCCTTGATCAGCGGCGCCCATACGAGCAGTACTTC
>TRBD1|.|TRBJ1-5|TRBV2
CASSDTGESQPQHF
TGTGCCAGCAGTGACACAGGGGAGAGTCAGCCCCAGCATTTT
>TRBD2|.|TRBJ2-7|TRBV19
CASSPGGYEQYF
TGTGCCAGTAGCCCCGGGGGGTACGAGCAGTACTTC
>.|.|TRBJ1-6|TRBV28
CASRVLGFNSPLHF
TGTGCCAGCAGAGTCTTGGGCTTTAATTCACCCCTCCACTTT
>.|.|TRBJ2-5|TRBV5-1
CASSPQGGGPIETQYF
TGCGCCAGCAGCCCCCAAGGGGGAGGGCCCATAGAGACCCAGTACTTC
>.|.|TRBJ2-5|TRBV7-6
CASSLRAFQGETQYF
TGTGCCAGCAGCTTGCGAGCCTTCCAAGGGGAGACCCAGTACTTC
>TRBD1|once|TRBJ1-3|TRBV27
CASSRTGTAGNTIYF
TGTGCCAGCAGCCGAACCGGGACAGCTGGAAACACCATATATTTT
>TRBD2|.|TRBJ2-3|TRBV24-1
CATSGTSGITDTQYF
TGTGCCACCAGTGGGACTAGCGGGATCACAGATACGCAGTATTTT
>.|.|TRBJ2-3|TRBV7-8
CASSLPSFSTDTQYF
TGTGCCAGCAGCTTACCTAGCTTCAGCACAGATACGCAGTATTTT
>.|.|TRBJ1-2|TRBV6-5
CASGSDRGYTF
TGTGCCAGCGGTAGTGACCGCGGCTACACCTTC
>TRBD1|.|TRBJ1-2|TRBV6-1
CASSEAGDRVVPDYTF
TGTGCCAGCAGTGAAGCGGGGGACAGGGTGGTTCCGGACTACACCTTC
>TRBD1|.|TRBJ1-1|TRBV6-5
CASSHPGQGRTEAFF
TGTGCCAGCAGCCACCCGGGACAGGGAAGGACTGAAGCTTTCTTT
>.|.|TRBJ2-5|TRBV2
CASSPTGQETQYF
TGTGCCAGCAGTCCTACAGGGCAAGAGACCCAGTACTTC
>TRBD1|.|TRBJ2-6|TRBV5-1
CASGAGTGASGANVLTF
TGCGCCAGCGGCGCGGGGACAGGGGCCTCTGGGGCCAACGTCCTGACTTTC
>.|.|TRBJ2-1|TRBV9
CASSSPIGGGGEQFF
TGTGCCAGCAGTAGTCCGATCGGCGGGGGCGGTGAGCAGTTCTTC
>.|.|TRBJ2-2|TRBV27
CASSPSPVRGGELFF
TGTGCCAGCAGCCCGTCTCCGGTCCGTGGCGGGGAGCTGTTTTTT
>TRBD1|once|TRBJ1-4|TRBV3-1/TRBV3-2
CASSLRGQTSTANEKLFF
TGTGCCAGCAGCCTAAGGGGGCAGACCTCTACCGCTAATGAAAAACTGTTTTTT
>.|.|TRBJ2-1|TRBV6-5
CASRVYPESHSEQFF
TGTGCCAGCAGGGTTTACCCCGAGTCCCACAGCGAGCAGTTCTTC
>.|once|TRBJ2-2|TRBV4-2
CASSQDRNTGELFF
TGTGCCAGCAGTCAAGACAGGAACACCGGGGAGCTGTTTTTT
>TRBD2|once|TRBJ2-7|TRBV6-5
CASTRGGAPYEQYF
TGTGCCAGCACCCGCGGGGGGGCCCCCTACGAGCAGTACTTC
>TRBD1|.|TRBJ1-2|TRBV24-1
CATSPTGTGTYGYTF
TGTGCCACCAGCCCGACCGGGACAGGCACCTATGGCTACACCTTC
>.|.|TRBJ2-4|TRBV7-2
CASSLDPSRGQNIQYF
TGTGCCAGCAGCTTAGACCCGAGTCGGGGGCAAAACATTCAGTACTTC
>TRBD1|.|TRBJ2-2|TRBV27
CASGPGTGASAELFF
TGTGCCAGCGGCCCCGGGACAGGGGCTTCAGCGGAGCTGTTTTTT
>.|.|TRBJ1-2|TRBV28
CASSPNNYGYTF
TGTGCCAGCAGCCCAAATAACTATGGCTACACCTTC
>TRBD1|.|TRBJ1-1|TRBV2
CATNRGDRGMNTEAFF
TGTGCCACCAATAGGGGGGACAGGGGAATGAACACTGAAGCTTTCTTT
>.|.|TRBJ1-1|TRBV28
CASSHTRTVNTEAFF
TGTGCCAGCAGCCACACACGGACGGTGAACACTGAAGCTTTCTTT
>.|few|TRBJ2-2|TRBV11-2
CASSTRRGDGRIVGELFF
TGTGCCAGCAGCACCCGGAGGGGGGATGGAAGGATTGTCGGGGAGCTGTTTTTT
>.|many|TRBJ2-5|TRBV7-2
CASNPGGGTEETQYF
TGTGCCAGCAACCCAGGGGGGGGGACCGAGGAGACCCAGTACTTC
>.|.|TRBJ2-1|TRBV18
CASSPQTSELTNEQFF
TGTGCCAGCTCACCTCAAACCAGCGAGCTTACCAATGAGCAGTTCTTC
>TRBD2|.|TRBJ2-3|TRBV7-2
CASREREGRTDTQYF
TGTGCCAGCAGAGAGCGGGAGGGCCGCACAGATACGCAGTATTTT
>.|once|TRBJ2-7|TRBV5-5
CASSLGRAGEQYF
TGTGCCAGCAGCTTGGGAAGGGCGGGCGAGCAGTACTTC
>.|.|TRBJ2-1|TRBV27
CASSSFNEQFF
TGTGCCAGCAGCTCTTTTAATGAGCAGTTCTTC
>TRBD1|.|TRBJ1-6|TRBV5-1
CASRSRDSLSSYNSPLHF
TGCGCCAGCAGAAGTCGGGACAGCTTGAGCTCCTATAATTCACCCCTCCACTTT
>TRBD1|.|TRBJ1-1|TRBV2
CASSLQGAGTEAFF
TGTGCCAGCAGTTTACAGGGGGCAGGAACTGAAGCTTTCTTT
>TRBD2|.|TRBJ2-1|TRBV27
CASRDPGTSGRTEQFF
TGTGCCAGCAGGGATCCCGGGACTAGCGGGAGAACTGAGCAGTTCTTC
>.|.|TRBJ1-5|TRBV24-1
CATSDSKDGFRGNQPQHF
TGTGCCACCAGTGATTCCAAGGACGGATTCAGGGGCAATCAGCCCCAGCATTTT
>.|.|TRBJ2-2|TRBV11-3
CASSLGQGRNTGELFF
TGTGCCAGCAGCTTAGGGCAGGGTAGGAACACCGGGGAGCTGTTTTTT
>.|.|TRBJ1-4|TRBV30
CAFQTASNEKLFF
TGTGCCTTCCAGACGGCCTCTAATGAAAAACTGTTTTTT
>TRBD1|.|TRBJ1-1|TRBV5-6
CASSLWGQGLTEAFF
TGTGCCAGCAGCTTGTGGGGACAGGGACTGACTGAAGCTTTCTTT
>.|.|TRBJ2-7|TRBV3-1/TRBV3-2
CASSPVVGTSDYEQYF
TGTGCCAGCAGCCCGGTCGTGGGGACATCCGACTACGAGCAGTACTTC
>.|.|TRBJ2-1|TRBV4-3
CASSQGDLGAGVSPEQFF
TGCGCCAGCAGCCAAGGTGACCTGGGGGCGGGTGTCTCCCCTGAGCAGTTCTTC
>TRBD2|.|TRBJ2-7|TRBV2
CASSASGETYEQYF
TGTGCCAGCAGTGCTAGCGGGGAAACATACGAGCAGTACTTC
>.|.|TRBJ2-7|TRBV28
CASRTSDFSYEQYF
TGTGCCAGCCGGACGTCCGACTTTTCCTACGAGCAGTACTTC
>TRBD1|.|TRBJ1-2|TRBV28
CASSSTASDRDHGYTF
TGTGCCAGCAGTTCAACCGCCTCGGACAGGGATCACGGCTACACCTTC
>.|few|TRBJ1-1|TRBV7-2
CASSSGMNTEAFF
TGTGCCAGCAGCTCGGGGATGAACACTGAAGCTTTCTTT
>TRBD2|.|TRBJ2-7|TRBV4-3
CASSQEGTSGLYEQYF
TGCGCCAGCAGCCAAGAGGGGACTAGCGGGCTCTACGAGCAGTACTTC
>TRBD1|.|TRBJ1-5|TRBV7-9
CASSLVAGQGFQPQHF
TGTGCCAGCAGCTTAGTCGCGGGACAGGGGTTTCAGCCCCAGCATTTT
>.|once|TRBJ1-6|TRBV2
CASSVDRPQQGSPLHF
TGTGCCAGCAGCGTCGACAGGCCCCAGCAGGGTTCACCCCTCCACTTT